This T cell receptor beta chain was recorded in a study of blood T cell repertoires in COVID-19 (dated by TCRdb to 2018 to 2021). For the study in its entirety: Collaborator samples came from the United States, Italy and Spain and covered acute and convalescent phases of COVID-19. Sample metadata almost always included a de-identified subject ID, COVID-19 status, age in years and sex. The repertoires were made available in a free public database intended to serve as a resource for research on the immune response to SARS-CoV-2. Where available, HLA class I and class II types were taken from metadata supplied by the sample provider and were not determined by assay-based typing. Samples came from the ongoing ImmuneRACE study (first 160 participants) plus 1,254 subjects from 6 global collaborators. The prospective study material was composed of cDNA or gDNA derived from T cells, B-cell-depleted T cells, or PBMCs. Deeply sampled blood TCRbeta repertoires from subjects exposed to, actively infected with, or recovered from COVID-19 were included in the dataset.

The V end loses 4 bases and the J end loses 1 base, and a stretch of 16 bases separates them. The CDR3 covers 16 residues, taking in both the cysteine and the phenylalanine. Here the CDR3 DNA is all that survives: 48 bases in frame from base 1. The germline V gene supplies CDR1 SNHLY and CDR2 FYNNEI. The paper as a whole reports these results and caveats: The amount of clinical and demographic metadata varied by source and participant and was provided uncurated.

In the prospective study, participants were roughly 18 to 100 years old, resided in fewer than 25 geographic areas of the United States, and were enrolled through a virtual design. Cohort assignment in the prospective study relied on participant-reported clinical history from a screening survey and a study questionnaire. In the prospective study, whole blood, serum and a nasopharyngeal or oropharyngeal swab were collected from each participant by mobile phlebotomists. Additional blood draws and questionnaires over an approximately two-month period could optionally be provided by prospective study participants. Prospective study blood samples were shipped either frozen or at room temperature before DNA extraction. This clone came up a few times. Its antigen target is currently unknown. No base qualities exist here, and no much larger clone lies one base off it. TCRbeta CDR3 regions were amplified from genomic DNA using the immunoSEQ Assay, a bias-controlled multiplex PCR. The published analysis was carried out like this. Nucleated cell counts per sample were estimated from amplification of reference gene primers within the assay. Sequence reads were collapsed and filtered to measure the absolute abundance of every unique TCRbeta CDR3 rearrangement. For each sample, productive Simpson clonality was calculated as the square root of Simpson's diversity index across productive rearrangements. TCRdb holds this immuneACCESS table with in-frame rearrangements only. Some clones are missing; in checked studies, unresolved V genes explain under half, and the rest has no known cause. D and trimming were read from the DNA, whereas the V and J calls and clone size are those reported in that table. The sample contains hundreds of thousands of clones, around 86% of them found a single time. The biggest ten clones account for approximately 3.5% of the sample.

The clonotype originates from a woman aged 40 to 55 with acute COVID-19. The chain employs TRBV2 and TRBJ1-1; the D region possibly corresponds to TRBD1 (5 bases align). Input material: PBMCs or T cells enriched from blood (not recorded which). In nucleotide form, the sequence is TGTGCCAGCAGTGGCCCCGGGGGAGGTCGGAACACTGAAGCTTTCTTT. It encodes CASSGPGGGRNTEAFF.